Listed below are T cell receptor beta chains from one sample, sequenced in a study of identical twins. One entry per CDR3 protein, called by TCRdb with MiXCR from the 5' RACE reads. Among 570,000 or so distinct CDR3 sequences listed, around a tenth were seen once. This sample also belongs to another study, concerning yellow fever vaccine responses in identical twins.

What was sequenced was PBMCs. The source of these receptors is a woman between 18 and 29 years old in good health. Each CDR3 is given with its conserved first and last residue. The order of the fields is CDR3 protein, CDR3 DNA, D gene, J gene, clone size, V gene. A D gene is named only where the DNA matches it firmly. Size is stated for part of the rows, as once, few or many counts, or as a class when the clone is expanded.

cdr3_aa: CSATLVAGRGYEQYF
cdr3_nt: TGCAGTGCTACCCTCGTAGCGGGAAGGGGTTACGAGCAGTACTTC
d_call: TRBD2
j_call: TRBJ2-7
clone_size: few
v_call: TRBV20-1

cdr3_aa: CASRAGQGAVYEQYF
cdr3_nt: TGCGCCAGCAGGGCTGGACAGGGGGCTGTCTACGAGCAGTACTTC
d_call: TRBD1
j_call: TRBJ2-7
clone_size: -
v_call: TRBV5-1

cdr3_aa: CASSPPLFF
cdr3_nt: TGTGCCAGCTCACCCCCTCTGTTCTTC
d_call: -
j_call: TRBJ2-1
clone_size: many
v_call: TRBV18

cdr3_aa: CASRSGTSGVTGELFF
cdr3_nt: TGTGCCAGCAGGTCCGGGACTAGCGGAGTAACCGGGGAGCTGTTTTTT
d_call: TRBD2
j_call: TRBJ2-2
clone_size: few
v_call: TRBV28

cdr3_aa: CASSLGGARRTDTQYF
cdr3_nt: TGTGCCAGCAGTTTAGGCGGGGCTCGGCGCACAGATACGCAGTATTTT
d_call: -
j_call: TRBJ2-3
clone_size: few
v_call: TRBV12-3/TRBV12-4

cdr3_aa: CSASSLTGVRETQYF
cdr3_nt: TGCAGTGCTAGTTCATTGACAGGGGTAAGGGAGACCCAGTACTTC
d_call: TRBD1
j_call: TRBJ2-5
clone_size: many
v_call: TRBV20-1

cdr3_aa: CSARLAGGSSYEQYF
cdr3_nt: TGCAGTGCTAGACTAGCGGGAGGGAGCTCCTACGAGCAGTACTTC
d_call: TRBD2
j_call: TRBJ2-7
clone_size: few
v_call: TRBV20-1

cdr3_aa: CASSPTGKNTGELFF
cdr3_nt: TGTGCCAGCAGCCCCACCGGGAAAAACACCGGGGAGCTGTTTTTT
d_call: -
j_call: TRBJ2-2
clone_size: -
v_call: TRBV9

cdr3_aa: CSARGTVNSPLHF
cdr3_nt: TGCAGTGCTAGAGGGACAGTTAATTCACCCCTCCACTTT
d_call: -
j_call: TRBJ1-6
clone_size: many
v_call: TRBV20-1

cdr3_aa: CASSLTVPTDTQYF
cdr3_nt: TGTGCCAGCAGTTTAACAGTTCCCACAGATACGCAGTATTTT
d_call: -
j_call: TRBJ2-3
clone_size: few
v_call: TRBV12-3/TRBV12-4

cdr3_aa: CASSSTGTPNTEAFF
cdr3_nt: TGTGCCAGCAGTTCCACCGGGACCCCGAACACTGAAGCTTTCTTT
d_call: -
j_call: TRBJ1-1
clone_size: few
v_call: TRBV6-5

cdr3_aa: CAISESTREVGNEQFF
cdr3_nt: TGTGCCATCAGTGAGTCGACCAGGGAGGTCGGAAATGAGCAGTTCTTC
d_call: -
j_call: TRBJ2-1
clone_size: many
v_call: TRBV10-3

cdr3_aa: CASSSDMGVAQPQHF
cdr3_nt: TGTGCCAGCAGTTCAGATATGGGGGTGGCTCAGCCCCAGCATTTT
d_call: -
j_call: TRBJ1-5
clone_size: many
v_call: TRBV12-3/TRBV12-4

cdr3_aa: CASSVSGHEQYF
cdr3_nt: TGTGCCAGCAGCGTTTCGGGCCACGAGCAGTACTTC
d_call: -
j_call: TRBJ2-7
clone_size: -
v_call: TRBV9

cdr3_aa: CSAPSGAIDTQYF
cdr3_nt: TGCAGTGCCCCTAGCGGCGCTATAGATACGCAGTATTTT
d_call: TRBD2
j_call: TRBJ2-3
clone_size: few
v_call: TRBV20-1

cdr3_aa: CASSRQGVGETQYF
cdr3_nt: TGTGCCAGCAGCCGACAGGGGGTAGGGGAGACCCAGTACTTC
d_call: TRBD1
j_call: TRBJ2-5
clone_size: -
v_call: TRBV12-3/TRBV12-4

cdr3_aa: CSANTGVGEKLFF
cdr3_nt: TGCAGTGCAAACACAGGGGTCGGTGAAAAACTGTTTTTT
d_call: TRBD1
j_call: TRBJ1-4
clone_size: -
v_call: TRBV20-1

cdr3_aa: CASSQGERGVYQETQYF
cdr3_nt: TGCGCCAGCAGCCAAGGGGAGAGGGGGGTTTACCAAGAGACCCAGTACTTC
d_call: -
j_call: TRBJ2-5
clone_size: many
v_call: TRBV4-1

cdr3_aa: CASSFAEGLGNQPQHF
cdr3_nt: TGTGCCAGCAGTTTCGCCGAGGGCTTGGGCAATCAGCCCCAGCATTTT
d_call: -
j_call: TRBJ1-5
clone_size: many
v_call: TRBV12-3/TRBV12-4

cdr3_aa: CASSPPGHSNNEQFF
cdr3_nt: TGTGCCAGCAGCCCCCCCGGACACAGTAACAATGAGCAGTTCTTC
d_call: -
j_call: TRBJ2-1
clone_size: few
v_call: TRBV7-6

cdr3_aa: CASSADIGTPYEQYF
cdr3_nt: TGTGCCAGCAGCGCAGACATAGGGACTCCATACGAGCAGTACTTC
d_call: -
j_call: TRBJ2-7
clone_size: few
v_call: TRBV9

cdr3_aa: CSARDMLGSYEQYF
cdr3_nt: TGCAGTGCTAGAGATATGTTGGGGTCCTACGAGCAGTACTTC
d_call: -
j_call: TRBJ2-7
clone_size: -
v_call: TRBV20-1

cdr3_aa: CASSQGWGTTEDTQYF
cdr3_nt: TGCGCCAGCAGCCAGGGGTGGGGGACTACCGAGGATACGCAGTATTTT
d_call: TRBD2
j_call: TRBJ2-3
clone_size: many
v_call: TRBV4-3

cdr3_aa: CASNLRPGELFF
cdr3_nt: TGTGCCAGTAACCTACGGCCCGGGGAGCTGTTTTTT
d_call: -
j_call: TRBJ2-2
clone_size: -
v_call: TRBV19

cdr3_aa: CASKDGGAIDAFF
cdr3_nt: TGTGCCAGCAAGGACGGTGGGGCTATTGACGCTTTCTTT
d_call: -
j_call: TRBJ1-1
clone_size: many
v_call: TRBV6-1

cdr3_aa: CASSSLKSYNSPLHF
cdr3_nt: TGTGCCAGCAGTTCGTTGAAGTCCTATAATTCACCCCTCCACTTT
d_call: -
j_call: TRBJ1-6
clone_size: many
v_call: TRBV28